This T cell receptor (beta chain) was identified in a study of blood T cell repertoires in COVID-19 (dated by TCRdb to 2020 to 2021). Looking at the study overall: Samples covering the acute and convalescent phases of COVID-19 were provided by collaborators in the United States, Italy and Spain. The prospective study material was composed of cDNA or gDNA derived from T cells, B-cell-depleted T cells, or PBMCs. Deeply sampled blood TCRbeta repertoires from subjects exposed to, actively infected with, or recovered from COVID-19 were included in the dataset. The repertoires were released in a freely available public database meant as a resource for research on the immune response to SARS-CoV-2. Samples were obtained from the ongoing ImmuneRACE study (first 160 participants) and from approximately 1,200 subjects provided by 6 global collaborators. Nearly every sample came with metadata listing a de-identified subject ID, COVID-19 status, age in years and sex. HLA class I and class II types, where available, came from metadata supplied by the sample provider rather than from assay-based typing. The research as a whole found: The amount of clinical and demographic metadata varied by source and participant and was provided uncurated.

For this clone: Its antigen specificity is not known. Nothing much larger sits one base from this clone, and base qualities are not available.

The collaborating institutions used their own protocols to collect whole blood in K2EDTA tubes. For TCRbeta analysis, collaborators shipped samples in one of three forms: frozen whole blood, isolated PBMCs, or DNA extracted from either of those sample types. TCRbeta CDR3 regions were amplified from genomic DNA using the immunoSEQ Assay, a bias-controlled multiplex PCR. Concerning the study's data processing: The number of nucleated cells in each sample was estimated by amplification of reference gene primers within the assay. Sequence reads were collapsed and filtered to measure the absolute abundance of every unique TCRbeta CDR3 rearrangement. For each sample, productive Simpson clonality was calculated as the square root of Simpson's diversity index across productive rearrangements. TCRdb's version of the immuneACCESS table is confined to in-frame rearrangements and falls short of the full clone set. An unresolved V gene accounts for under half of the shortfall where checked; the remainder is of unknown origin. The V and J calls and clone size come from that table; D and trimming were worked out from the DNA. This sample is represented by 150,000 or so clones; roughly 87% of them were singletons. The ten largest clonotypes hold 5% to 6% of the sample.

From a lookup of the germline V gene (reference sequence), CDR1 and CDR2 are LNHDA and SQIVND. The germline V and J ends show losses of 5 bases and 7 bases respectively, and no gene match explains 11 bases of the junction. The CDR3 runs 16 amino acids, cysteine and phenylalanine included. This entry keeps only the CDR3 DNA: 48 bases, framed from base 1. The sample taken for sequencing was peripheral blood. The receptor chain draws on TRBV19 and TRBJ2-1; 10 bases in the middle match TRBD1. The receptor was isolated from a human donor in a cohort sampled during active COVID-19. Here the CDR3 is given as CASSSRQGARYNEQFF. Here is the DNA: TGTGCCAGTAGTTCGAGACAGGGGGCGCGTTATAATGAGCAGTTCTTC.